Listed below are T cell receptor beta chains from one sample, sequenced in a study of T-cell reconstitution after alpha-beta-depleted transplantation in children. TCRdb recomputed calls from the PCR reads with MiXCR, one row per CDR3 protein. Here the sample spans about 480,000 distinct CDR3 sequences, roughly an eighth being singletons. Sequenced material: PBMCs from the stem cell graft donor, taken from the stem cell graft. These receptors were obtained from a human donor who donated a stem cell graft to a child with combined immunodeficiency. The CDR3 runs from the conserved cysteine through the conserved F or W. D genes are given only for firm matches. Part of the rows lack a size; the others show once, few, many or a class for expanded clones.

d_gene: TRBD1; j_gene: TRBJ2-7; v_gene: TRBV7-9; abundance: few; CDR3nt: TGTGCCAGCAGCGCGGAAGACAGGGGTAGATACGAGCAGTACTTC; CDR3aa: CASSAEDRGRYEQYF
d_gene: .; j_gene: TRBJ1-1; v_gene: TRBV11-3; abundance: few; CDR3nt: TGTGCCAGCAGCGCCTGGACCGTGACCACTGAAGCTTTCTTT; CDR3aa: CASSAWTVTTEAFF
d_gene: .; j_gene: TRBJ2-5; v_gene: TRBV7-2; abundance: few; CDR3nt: TGTGCCAGCAGCTCACCGAACCAAGAGACCCAGTACTTC; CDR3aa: CASSSPNQETQYF
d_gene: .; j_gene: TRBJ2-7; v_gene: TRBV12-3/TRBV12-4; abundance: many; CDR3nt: TGTGCCAGCAGTTTAGGGCCCACGGGGTACGAGCAGTACTTC; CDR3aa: CASSLGPTGYEQYF
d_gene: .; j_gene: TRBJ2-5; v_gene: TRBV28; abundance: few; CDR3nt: TGTGCCAGCAGTCAATTGGACATCGGCCAAGAGACCCAGTACTTC; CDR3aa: CASSQLDIGQETQYF
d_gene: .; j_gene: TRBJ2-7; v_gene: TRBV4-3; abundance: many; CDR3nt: TGCGCCAGCAGCCAAGATTTTGGCGAGCAGTACTTC; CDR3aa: CASSQDFGEQYF
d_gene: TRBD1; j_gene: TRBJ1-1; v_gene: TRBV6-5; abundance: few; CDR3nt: TGTGCCAGCAGTTACAGGGGGCAAGTCTCTGAAGCTTTCTTT; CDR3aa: CASSYRGQVSEAFF
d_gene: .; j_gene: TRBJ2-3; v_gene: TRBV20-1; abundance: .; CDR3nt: TGCAGTGGTAGGGTCAGGCCGACAGATACGCAGTATTTT; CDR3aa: CSGRVRPTDTQYF
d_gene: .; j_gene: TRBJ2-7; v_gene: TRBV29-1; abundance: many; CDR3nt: TGCAGCGTCCCCGGAGAGAGGAACGAGCAGTACTTC; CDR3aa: CSVPGERNEQYF
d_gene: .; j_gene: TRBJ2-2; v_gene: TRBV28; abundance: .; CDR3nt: TGTGCCAGCAGGCGACAGGGAGGCACCGGGGAGCTGTTTTTT; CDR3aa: CASRRQGGTGELFF
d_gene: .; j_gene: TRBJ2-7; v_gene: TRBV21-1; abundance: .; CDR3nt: TGTGCCAGCAGCAAAAGGCTGGGACTCGTTTATCATAGCTGCGAGCAGTACTTC; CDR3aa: CASSKRLGLVYHSCEQYF
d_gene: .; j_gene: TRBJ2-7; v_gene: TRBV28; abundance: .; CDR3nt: TGTGCCACCTTCTCCCCCTACGAGCAGTACTTC; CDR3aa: CATFSPYEQYF
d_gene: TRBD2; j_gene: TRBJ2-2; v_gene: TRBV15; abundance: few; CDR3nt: TGTGCCACCAGCAGACCGGGACTAGCGGGAGTTTTGAACACCGGGGAGCTGTTTTTT; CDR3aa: CATSRPGLAGVLNTGELFF
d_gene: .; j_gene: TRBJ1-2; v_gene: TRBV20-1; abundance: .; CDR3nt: TGCAGTGCTACACGGCGGGGGATGATCGGCTACACCTTC; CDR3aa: CSATRRGMIGYTF
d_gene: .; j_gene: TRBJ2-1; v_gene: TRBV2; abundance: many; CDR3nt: TGTGCCAGCGTTCCACTAGCCTCCTCCTACAATGAGCAGTTCTTC; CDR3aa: CASVPLASSYNEQFF
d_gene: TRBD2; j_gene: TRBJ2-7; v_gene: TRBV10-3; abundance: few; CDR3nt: TGTGCCATCAGCGGGACTAGCGGACTCTACGAGCAGTACTTC; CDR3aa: CAISGTSGLYEQYF
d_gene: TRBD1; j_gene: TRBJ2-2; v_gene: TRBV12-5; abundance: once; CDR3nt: TGTGCTAGTGGTCCCGACAGGGGGCTTTACACCGGGGAGCTGTTTTTT; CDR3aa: CASGPDRGLYTGELFF
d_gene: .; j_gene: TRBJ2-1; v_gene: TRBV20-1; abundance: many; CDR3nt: TGCAGTGCTAGAGAAGTGCAATCCTACAATGAGCAGTTCTTC; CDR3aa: CSAREVQSYNEQFF
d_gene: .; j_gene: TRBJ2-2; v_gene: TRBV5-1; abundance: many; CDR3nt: TGCGCCAGCAGCTTGCAGGCAGCGAACACCGGGGAGCTGTTTTTT; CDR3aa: CASSLQAANTGELFF
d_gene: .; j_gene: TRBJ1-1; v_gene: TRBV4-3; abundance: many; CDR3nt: TGCGCCAGCAGCCCACAAGGGGGAAACACTGAAGCTTTCTTT; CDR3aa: CASSPQGGNTEAFF
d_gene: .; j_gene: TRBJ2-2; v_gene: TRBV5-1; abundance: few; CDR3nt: TGCGCCAGCAGCTTCGCCGGGCCGAACACCGGGGAGCTGTTTTTT; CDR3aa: CASSFAGPNTGELFF
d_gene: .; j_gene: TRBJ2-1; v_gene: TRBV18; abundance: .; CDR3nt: TGTGCCAGCTCACCCCTGGACGACTCCTACAATGAGCAGTTCTTC; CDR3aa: CASSPLDDSYNEQFF
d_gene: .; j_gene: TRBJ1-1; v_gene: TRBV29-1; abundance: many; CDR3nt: TGCAGCGTTGACCACCCAGCAGAGAACACTGAAGCTTTCTTT; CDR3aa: CSVDHPAENTEAFF
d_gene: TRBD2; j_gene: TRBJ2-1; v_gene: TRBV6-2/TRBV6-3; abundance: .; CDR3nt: TGTGCCAGCACTTACTCTACCCTCTTGGGGCGGGGGTTCAATGAGCAGTTCTTC; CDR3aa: CASTYSTLLGRGFNEQFF
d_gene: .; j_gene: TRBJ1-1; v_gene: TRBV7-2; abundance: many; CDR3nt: TGTGCCAGCAGCTTAGCGGAGGTTTGGCAGGGGAACACTGAAGCTTTCTTT; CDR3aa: CASSLAEVWQGNTEAFF
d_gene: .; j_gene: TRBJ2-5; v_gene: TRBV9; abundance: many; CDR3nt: TGTGCCAGCAGCGTAGGGAACCCCAAAGAGACCCAGTACTTC; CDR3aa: CASSVGNPKETQYF
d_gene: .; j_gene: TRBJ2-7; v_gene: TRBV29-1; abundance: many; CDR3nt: TGCAGCGTTGAATGGGCAACAGGGTACGAGCAGTACTTC; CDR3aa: CSVEWATGYEQYF
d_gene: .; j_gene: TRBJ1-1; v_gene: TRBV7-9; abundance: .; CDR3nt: TGTGCCAGCAGCCTCGACGGCTTAAAGGCTTTCTTT; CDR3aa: CASSLDGLKAFF